The subject of this entry is one T cell receptor beta chain. This specimen comes from a study of identical twins. A universal primer site arose from template switching, and cDNA bore unique molecular identifiers. TCRdb re-called the 5' RACE reads through MiXCR, storing one row per CDR3 protein. Found here are some 760,000 distinct CDR3 sequences, 18% of them singletons; the top ten hold 13%. Another study also made use of these data, one on T cells expressing NK-cell markers. From that second work: Of eight sequenced donors, seven were HCMV-seropositive and one HCMV-seronegative.

The source material was PBMCs. The sequence was collected from a woman aged 18 to 35 in good health.

The CDR3 DNA reads as TGCAGTGCTAGCGGGCAGTTCATGAACACTGAAGCTTTCTTT. The encoded protein is CSASGQFMNTEAFF. The V gene is TRBV20-1, the J gene TRBJ1-1, with D unclear. The CDR3 loop spans 14 amino acids. V was pared by 3 bases and J by 0 bases, with 11 bases between. CDR1 DFQATT and CDR2 SNEGSKA come from the germline V gene (reference sequence).